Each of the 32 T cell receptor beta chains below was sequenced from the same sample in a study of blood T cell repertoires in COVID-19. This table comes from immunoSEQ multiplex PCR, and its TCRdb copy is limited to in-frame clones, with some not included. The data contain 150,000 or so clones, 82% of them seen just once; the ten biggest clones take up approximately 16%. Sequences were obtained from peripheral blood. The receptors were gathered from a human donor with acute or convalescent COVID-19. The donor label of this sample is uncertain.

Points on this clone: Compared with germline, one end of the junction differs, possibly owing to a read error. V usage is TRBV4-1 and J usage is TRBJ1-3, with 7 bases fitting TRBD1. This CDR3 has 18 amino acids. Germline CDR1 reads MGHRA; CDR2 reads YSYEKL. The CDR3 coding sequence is TGCGCCAGCAGACAAGATGGAGCGACAGGGCACTCTGGAAACACCATATATTTT. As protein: CASRQDGATGHSGNTIYF.

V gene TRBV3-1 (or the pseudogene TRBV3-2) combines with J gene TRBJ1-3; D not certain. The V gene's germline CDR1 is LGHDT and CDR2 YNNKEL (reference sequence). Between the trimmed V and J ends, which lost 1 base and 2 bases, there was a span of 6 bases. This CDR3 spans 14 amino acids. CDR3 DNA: TGTGCCAGCAGCCAAGTTTCCGCTGGAAACACCATATATTTT. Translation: CASSQVSAGNTIYF.

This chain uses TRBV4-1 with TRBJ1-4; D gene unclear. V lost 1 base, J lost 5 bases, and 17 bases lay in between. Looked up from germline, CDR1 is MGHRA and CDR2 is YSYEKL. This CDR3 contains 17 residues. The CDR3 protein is CASSQGAQKRSNEKLFF. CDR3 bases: TGCGCCAGCAGCCAAGGTGCCCAAAAGCGGTCAAATGAAAAACTGTTTTTT.

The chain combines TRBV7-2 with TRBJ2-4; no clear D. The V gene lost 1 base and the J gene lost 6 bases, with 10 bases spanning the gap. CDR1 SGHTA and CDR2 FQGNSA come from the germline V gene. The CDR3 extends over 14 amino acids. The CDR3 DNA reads TGTGCCAGCAGCTTAGGGGCTCTTGGAAACATTCAGTACTTC. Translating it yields CASSLGALGNIQYF.

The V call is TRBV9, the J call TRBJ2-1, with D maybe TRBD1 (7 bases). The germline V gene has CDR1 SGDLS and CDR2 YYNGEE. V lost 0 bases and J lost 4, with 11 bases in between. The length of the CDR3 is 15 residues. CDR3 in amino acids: CASSVAGGGYNEQFF. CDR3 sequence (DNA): TGTGCCAGCAGCGTAGCAGGGGGAGGATACAATGAGCAGTTCTTC.

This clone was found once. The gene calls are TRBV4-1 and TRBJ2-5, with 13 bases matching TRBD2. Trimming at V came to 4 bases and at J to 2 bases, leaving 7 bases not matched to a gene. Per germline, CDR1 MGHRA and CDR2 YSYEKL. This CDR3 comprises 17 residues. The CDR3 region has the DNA TGCGCCAGCAGCCGACTGACTAGCGGGGGGCCACAAGAGACCCAGTACTTC. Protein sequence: CASSRLTSGGPQETQYF.

This CDR3 reads CASSSSPLLEQFF. DNA for the CDR3: TGTGCCAGCAGTAGCTCTCCCCTTTTAGAGCAGTTCTTC. This sequence joins TRBV2 and TRBJ2-1; D is unclear. The V and J ends lost 5 bases and 10 bases respectively, with 15 bases between them. Germline V gives CDR1 SNHLY, CDR2 FYNNEI. The CDR3 has 13 amino acids.

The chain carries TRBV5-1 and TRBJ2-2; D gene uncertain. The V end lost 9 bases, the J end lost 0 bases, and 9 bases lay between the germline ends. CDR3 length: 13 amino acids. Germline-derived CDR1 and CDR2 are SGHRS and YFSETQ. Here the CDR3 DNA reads TGCGCCACCCAGTTCGCGAACACCGGGGAGCTGTTTTTT. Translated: CATQFANTGELFF.

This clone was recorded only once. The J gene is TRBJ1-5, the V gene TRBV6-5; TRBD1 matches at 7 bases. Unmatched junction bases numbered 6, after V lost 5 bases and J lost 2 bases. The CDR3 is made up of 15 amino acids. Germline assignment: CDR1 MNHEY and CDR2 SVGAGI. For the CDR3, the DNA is TGTGCCAGCAGTCTAGAGGGACAGCGCAATCAGCCCCAGCATTTT. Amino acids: CASSLEGQRNQPQHF.

CDR3 nucleotide sequence: TGTGCCAGCTCACCCACGTTAGGAGGTCGGACTGGAAACACCATATATTTT. It encodes CASSPTLGGRTGNTIYF. V usage is TRBV18 and J usage is TRBJ1-3, with D uncertain. This CDR3 spans 17 amino acids. Germline V gene data show CDR1 as KGHSH and CDR2 as LQKENI. The V gene lost 3 bases and the J gene lost 2 bases, with 17 bases spanning the gap.

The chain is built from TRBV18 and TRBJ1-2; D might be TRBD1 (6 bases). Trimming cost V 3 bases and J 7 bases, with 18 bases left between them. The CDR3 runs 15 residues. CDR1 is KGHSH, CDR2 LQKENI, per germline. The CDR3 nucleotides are TGTGCCAGCTCACCCCGGGACACGGGGCGGCCTGGCTACACCTTC. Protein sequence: CASSPRDTGRPGYTF.

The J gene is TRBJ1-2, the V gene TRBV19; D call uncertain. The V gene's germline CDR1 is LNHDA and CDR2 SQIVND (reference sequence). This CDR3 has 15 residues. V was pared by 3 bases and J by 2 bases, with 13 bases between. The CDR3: CASSIISNLNYGYTF. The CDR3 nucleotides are TGTGCCAGTAGTATTATCTCTAACTTGAACTATGGCTACACCTTC. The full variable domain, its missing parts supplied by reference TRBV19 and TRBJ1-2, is DGGITQSPKYLFRKEGQNVTLSCEQNLNHDAMYWYRQDPGQGLRLIYYSQIVNDFQKGDIAEGYSVSREKKESFPLTVTSAQKNPTAFYLCASSIISNLNYGYTFGSGTRLTVV.

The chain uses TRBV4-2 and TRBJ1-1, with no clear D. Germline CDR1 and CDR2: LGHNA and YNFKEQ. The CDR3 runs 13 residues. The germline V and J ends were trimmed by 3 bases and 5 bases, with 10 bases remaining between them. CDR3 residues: CASSQHRRTEAFF. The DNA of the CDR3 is TGTGCCAGCAGCCAGCATCGGAGGACTGAAGCTTTCTTT.

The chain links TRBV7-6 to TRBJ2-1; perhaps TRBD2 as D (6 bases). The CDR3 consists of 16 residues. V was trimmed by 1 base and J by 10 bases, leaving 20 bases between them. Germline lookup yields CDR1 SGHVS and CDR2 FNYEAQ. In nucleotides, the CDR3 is TGTGCCAGCAGCTTAGGGGGCGGCGGGGCCCGGCGGGAGCAGTTCTTC. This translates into CASSLGGGGARREQFF.

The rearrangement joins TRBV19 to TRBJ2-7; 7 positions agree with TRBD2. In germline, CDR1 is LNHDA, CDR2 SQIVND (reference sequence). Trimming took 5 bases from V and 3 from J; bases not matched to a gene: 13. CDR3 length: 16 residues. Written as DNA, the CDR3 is TGTGCCAGTAGTCGATCCGGGACTCGGGGGGTCTACGAGCAGTACTTC. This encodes CASSRSGTRGVYEQYF.

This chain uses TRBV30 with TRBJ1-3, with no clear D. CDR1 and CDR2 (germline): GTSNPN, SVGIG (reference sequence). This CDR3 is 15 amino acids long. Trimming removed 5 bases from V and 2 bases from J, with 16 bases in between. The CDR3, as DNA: TGTGCCTGGGGGCGCTCCGACCCCCCTGGAAACACCATATATTTT. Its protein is CAWGRSDPPGNTIYF.

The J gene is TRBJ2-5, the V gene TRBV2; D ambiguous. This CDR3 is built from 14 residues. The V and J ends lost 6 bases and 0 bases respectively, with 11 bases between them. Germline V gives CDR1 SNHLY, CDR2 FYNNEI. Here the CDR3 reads CASSLTRNQETQYF. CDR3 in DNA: TGTGCCAGCAGCTTGACTCGTAACCAAGAGACCCAGTACTTC.

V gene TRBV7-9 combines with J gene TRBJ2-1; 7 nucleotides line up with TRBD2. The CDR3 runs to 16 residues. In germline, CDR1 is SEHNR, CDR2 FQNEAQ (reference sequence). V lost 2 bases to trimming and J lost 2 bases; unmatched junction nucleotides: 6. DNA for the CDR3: TGTGCCAGCAGCTTACGGGGGGTTAGCCCCTACAATGAGCAGTTCTTC. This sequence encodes CASSLRGVSPYNEQFF.

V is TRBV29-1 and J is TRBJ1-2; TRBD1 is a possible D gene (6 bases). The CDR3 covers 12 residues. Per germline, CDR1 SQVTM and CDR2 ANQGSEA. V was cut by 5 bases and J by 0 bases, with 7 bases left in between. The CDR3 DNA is TGCAGCGTTTACAGGGCTAACTATGGCTACACCTTC. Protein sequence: CSVYRANYGYTF.

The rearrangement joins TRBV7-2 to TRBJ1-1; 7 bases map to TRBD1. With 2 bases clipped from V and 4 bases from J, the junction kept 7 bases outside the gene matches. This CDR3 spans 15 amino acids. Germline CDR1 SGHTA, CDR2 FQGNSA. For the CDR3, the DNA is TGTGCCAGCAGCTTACTGACAGGGCTCGGCACTGAAGCTTTCTTT. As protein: CASSLLTGLGTEAFF.

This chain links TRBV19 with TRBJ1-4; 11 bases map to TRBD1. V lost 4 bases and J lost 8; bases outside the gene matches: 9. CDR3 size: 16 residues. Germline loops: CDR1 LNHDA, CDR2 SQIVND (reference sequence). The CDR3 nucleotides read TGTGCCAGTAGTACGACTTGGGACAGGGGGAACGAAAAACTGTTTTTT. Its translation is CASSTTWDRGNEKLFF.

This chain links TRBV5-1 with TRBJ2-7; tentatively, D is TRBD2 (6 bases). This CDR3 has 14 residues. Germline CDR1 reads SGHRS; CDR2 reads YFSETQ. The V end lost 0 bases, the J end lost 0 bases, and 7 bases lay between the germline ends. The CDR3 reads CASSLAGGSYEQYF. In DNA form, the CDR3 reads TGCGCCAGCAGCTTGGCCGGGGGCTCCTACGAGCAGTACTTC.

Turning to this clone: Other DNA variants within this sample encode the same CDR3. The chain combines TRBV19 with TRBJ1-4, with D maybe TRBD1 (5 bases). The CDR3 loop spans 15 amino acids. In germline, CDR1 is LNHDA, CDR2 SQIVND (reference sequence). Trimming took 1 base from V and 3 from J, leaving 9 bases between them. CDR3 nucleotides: TGTGCCAGTAGTATAGGCAGGGTGCCTAATGAAAAACTGTTTTTT. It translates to CASSIGRVPNEKLFF.

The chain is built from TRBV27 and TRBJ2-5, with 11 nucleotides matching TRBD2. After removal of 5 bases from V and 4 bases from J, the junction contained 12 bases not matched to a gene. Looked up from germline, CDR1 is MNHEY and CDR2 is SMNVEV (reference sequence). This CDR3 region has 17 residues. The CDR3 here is CASSPRVAGGLGETQYF. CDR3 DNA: TGTGCCAGCAGTCCGCGGGTAGCGGGGGGGCTCGGAGAGACCCAGTACTTC.

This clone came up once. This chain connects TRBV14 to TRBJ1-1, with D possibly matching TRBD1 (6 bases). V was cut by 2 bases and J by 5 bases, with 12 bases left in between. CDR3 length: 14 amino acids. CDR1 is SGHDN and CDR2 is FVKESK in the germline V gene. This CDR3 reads CASSQLQGTTEAFF. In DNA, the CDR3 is TGTGCCAGCAGCCAACTTCAGGGGACGACTGAAGCTTTCTTT.

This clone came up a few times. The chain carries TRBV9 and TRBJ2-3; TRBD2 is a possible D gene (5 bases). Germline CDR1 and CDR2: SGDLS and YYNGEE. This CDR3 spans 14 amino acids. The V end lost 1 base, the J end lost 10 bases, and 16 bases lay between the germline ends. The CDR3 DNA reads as TGTGCCAGCAGCGTAATGGTGGACTCTTCGGCGCAGTATTTT. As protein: CASSVMVDSSAQYF.

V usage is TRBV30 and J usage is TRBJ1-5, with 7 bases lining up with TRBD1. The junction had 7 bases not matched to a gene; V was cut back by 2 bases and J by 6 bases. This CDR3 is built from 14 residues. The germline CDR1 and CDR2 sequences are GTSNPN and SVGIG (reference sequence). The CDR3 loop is CAWSNDRVSQPQHF. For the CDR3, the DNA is TGTGCCTGGAGTAATGACAGGGTCAGTCAGCCCCAGCATTTT.

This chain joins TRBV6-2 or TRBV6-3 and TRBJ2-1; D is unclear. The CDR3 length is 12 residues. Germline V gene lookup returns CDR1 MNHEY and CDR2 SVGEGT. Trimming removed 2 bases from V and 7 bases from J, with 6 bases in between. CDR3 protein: CASSYSRNEQFF. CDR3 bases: TGTGCCAGCAGTTACAGCAGGAATGAGCAGTTCTTC.

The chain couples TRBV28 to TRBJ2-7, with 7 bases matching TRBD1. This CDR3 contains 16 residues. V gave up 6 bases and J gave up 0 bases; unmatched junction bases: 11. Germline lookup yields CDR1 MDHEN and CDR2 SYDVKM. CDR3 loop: CASSPPDRESSYEQYF. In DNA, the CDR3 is TGTGCCAGCAGCCCACCCGACAGGGAAAGCTCCTACGAGCAGTACTTC.

The CDR3 DNA reads TGTGCCATCAGTGAGTCGAGACTCCGGAATGAGCAGTTCTTC. Translated: CAISESRLRNEQFF. The chain links TRBV10-3 to TRBJ2-1, with no clear D. Trimming removed 0 bases at V and 7 bases at J, with 10 bases between. The germline CDR1 and CDR2 sequences are ENHRY and SYGVKD. The CDR3 is 14 residues long.

The CDR3 protein is CASSLGGGASYTF. For the CDR3, the DNA is TGCGCCAGCAGCTTGGGTGGGGGCGCGAGCTACACCTTC. The rearrangement joins TRBV5-1 to TRBJ1-2, with a weak D call TRBD1 (6 bases). V was clipped by 0 bases and J by 9 bases, with 12 bases between them. CDR1 is SGHRS and CDR2 is YFSETQ in the germline V gene. This CDR3 is built from 13 residues.

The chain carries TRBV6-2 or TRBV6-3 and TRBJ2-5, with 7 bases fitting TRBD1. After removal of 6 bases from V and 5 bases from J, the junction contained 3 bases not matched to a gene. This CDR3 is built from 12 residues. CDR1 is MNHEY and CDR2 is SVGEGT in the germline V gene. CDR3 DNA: TGTGCCAGCAGCCCACAGGGGGAGACCCAGTACTTC. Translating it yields CASSPQGETQYF.